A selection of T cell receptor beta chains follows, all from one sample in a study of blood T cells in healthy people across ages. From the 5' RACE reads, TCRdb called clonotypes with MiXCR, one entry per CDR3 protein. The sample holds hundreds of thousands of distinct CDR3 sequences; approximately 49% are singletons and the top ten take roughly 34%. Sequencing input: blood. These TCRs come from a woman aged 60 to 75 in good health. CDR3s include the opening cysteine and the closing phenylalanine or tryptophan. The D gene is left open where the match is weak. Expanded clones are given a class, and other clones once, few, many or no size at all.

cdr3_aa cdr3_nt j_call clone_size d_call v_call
CASSQGLGLQETQYF TGTGCCAGCAGCCAAGGGCTGGGGTTGCAAGAGACCCAGTACTTC TRBJ2-5 few . TRBV3-1
CSVEGDIRGGQFF TGCAGCGTTGAAGGGGACATACGGGGGGGGCAGTTCTTC TRBJ2-1 . TRBD2 TRBV29-1
CASSQDFRPGATNEKLFF TGCGCCAGCAGCCAAGATTTCCGCCCGGGGGCAACTAATGAAAAACTGTTTTTT TRBJ1-4 few . TRBV4-3
CSAKAQGADEKLFF TGCAGCGCCAAGGCCCAGGGGGCGGATGAAAAACTGTTTTTT TRBJ1-4 many TRBD1 TRBV29-1
CASSKEQGLTPLHF TGTGCCAGCAGCAAAGAACAGGGGTTAACACCCCTCCACTTT TRBJ1-6 . TRBD1 TRBV7-9
CASSFQGSDEQYF TGCGCCAGCAGCTTCCAGGGTTCCGACGAGCAGTACTTC TRBJ2-7 . . TRBV5-1
CSASSRNTEAFF TGCAGTGCTAGTTCGAGGAACACTGAAGCTTTCTTT TRBJ1-1 few . TRBV20-1
CSASKADSYGYTF TGCAGTGCAAGTAAGGCGGACAGCTATGGCTACACCTTC TRBJ1-2 . . TRBV20-1
CASSLGAASEAFF TGTGCCAGCAGCTTAGGGGCAGCCTCTGAAGCTTTCTTT TRBJ1-1 . . TRBV11-3
CASSFREGTDTQYF TGCGCCAGCAGCTTCCGGGAGGGAACAGATACGCAGTATTTT TRBJ2-3 . TRBD2 TRBV5-1
CASCRDGSTDTQYF TGTGCCAGCTGCAGGGACGGAAGCACAGATACGCAGTATTTT TRBJ2-3 . . TRBV11-2
CAAGRQLNEQFF TGTGCCGCGGGACGGCAGCTCAATGAGCAGTTCTTC TRBJ2-1 . . TRBV10-3
CASSLGRLGGGTDTQYF TGTGCCAGCAGCTTAGGACGGCTAGGCGGGGGCACAGATACGCAGTATTTT TRBJ2-3 few . TRBV7-2
CASRIAGAGAEGQRETQYF TGTGCCAGCAGAATAGCGGGAGCCGGAGCTGAAGGCCAGCGAGAGACCCAGTACTTC TRBJ2-5 many TRBD2 TRBV6-2/TRBV6-3
CASNLDPHEQYF TGTGCCAGCAACTTAGACCCCCACGAGCAGTACTTC TRBJ2-7 . . TRBV7-2
CASKPDRGRTEAFF TGTGCCAGCAAGCCGGACAGGGGTAGGACTGAAGCTTTCTTT TRBJ1-1 . TRBD1 TRBV6-1
CASSWAGGVEKLFF TGTGCCAGCAGTTGGGCAGGGGGCGTTGAAAAACTGTTTTTT TRBJ1-4 . TRBD1 TRBV28
CASSLFGGVSYEQYF TGCGCCAGCAGCTTGTTCGGGGGGGTATCCTACGAGCAGTACTTC TRBJ2-7 few TRBD2 TRBV5-1
CASLLWEGETQYF TGTGCCAGCCTTCTCTGGGAGGGAGAGACCCAGTACTTC TRBJ2-5 . TRBD2 TRBV3-1
CASSKGRAGDETQYF TGTGCCAGCAGCAAGGGACGAGCGGGAGACGAGACCCAGTACTTC TRBJ2-5 few TRBD2 TRBV7-2
CSAISGRAGNEQFF TGCAGTGCTATTAGCGGGAGGGCCGGGAATGAGCAGTTCTTC TRBJ2-1 . TRBD2 TRBV20-1
CASSVGSVSYNEQFF TGTGCCAGCAGCGTAGGGTCAGTCTCCTACAATGAGCAGTTCTTC TRBJ2-1 . . TRBV7-3
CASSQGGVALYEQYF TGTGCCAGCAGCCAAGGGGGGGTAGCACTCTACGAGCAGTACTTC TRBJ2-7 . . TRBV28
CASRENRWAVETQYF TGTGCCAGCAGAGAAAACCGGTGGGCTGTGGAGACCCAGTACTTC TRBJ2-5 . . TRBV28
CASSQGASGNTGELFF TGCGCCAGCAGCCAAGGCGCTAGCGGGAACACCGGGGAGCTGTTTTTT TRBJ2-2 . TRBD2 TRBV4-3
CSARLEGAETQYF TGCAGTGCTAGACTAGAAGGGGCAGAGACCCAGTACTTC TRBJ2-5 . . TRBV20-1
CAWSVGPNEKLFF TGTGCCTGGAGTGTGGGTCCCAATGAAAAACTGTTTTTT TRBJ1-4 . . TRBV30
CASAEGLADEQYF TGTGCCAGCGCAGAGGGACTAGCGGACGAGCAGTACTTC TRBJ2-7 . TRBD2 TRBV18
CASSQGTENSPLHF TGTGCCAGCAGCCAAGGGACGGAGAATTCACCCCTCCACTTT TRBJ1-6 . . TRBV3-1
CASSVESAGGASDTQYF TGTGCCAGCAGCGTAGAATCAGCGGGAGGGGCTTCGGATACGCAGTATTTT TRBJ2-3 many TRBD2 TRBV9
CASSVTSGSAYEQFF TGTGCCAGCAGCGTTACTAGCGGGAGTGCCTATGAGCAGTTCTTC TRBJ2-1 few TRBD2 TRBV9